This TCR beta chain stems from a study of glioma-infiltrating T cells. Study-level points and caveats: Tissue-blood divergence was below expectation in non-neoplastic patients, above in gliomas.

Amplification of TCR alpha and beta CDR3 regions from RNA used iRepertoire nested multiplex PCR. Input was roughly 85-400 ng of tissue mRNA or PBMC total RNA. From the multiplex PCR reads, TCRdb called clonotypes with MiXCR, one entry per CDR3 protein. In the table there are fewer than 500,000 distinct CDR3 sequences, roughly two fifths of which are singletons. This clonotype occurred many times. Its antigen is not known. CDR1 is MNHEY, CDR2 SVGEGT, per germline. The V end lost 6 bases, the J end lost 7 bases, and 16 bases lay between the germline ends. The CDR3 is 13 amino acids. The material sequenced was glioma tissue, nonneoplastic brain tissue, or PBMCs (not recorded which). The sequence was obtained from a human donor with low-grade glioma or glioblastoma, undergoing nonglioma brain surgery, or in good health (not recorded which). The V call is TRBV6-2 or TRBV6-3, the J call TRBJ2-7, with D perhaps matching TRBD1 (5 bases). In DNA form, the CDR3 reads TGTGCCAGCAGACCCGCCGCGCGGACAGAGCAGTACTTC. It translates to CASRPAARTEQYF.